Each of the 23 T cell receptor beta chains below was sequenced from the same sample in a study of cytotoxic CD8 clonotypes in ibrutinib-treated CLL. Measured with immunoSEQ multiplex PCR; TCRdb has only the in-frame clones, and not every one. The sample contains 150,000 to 200,000 clones, 70% to 90% of which appear only once. This material consisted of PBMCs, taken at disease progression, from a patient treated with ibrutinib. The receptors originated from a human donor with chronic lymphocytic leukemia.

This chain joins TRBV4-1 and TRBJ1-1; perhaps TRBD1 as D (5 bases). Germline assignment: CDR1 MGHRA and CDR2 YSYEKL. This CDR3 has 16 residues. Trimming pared 3 bases from V and 5 bases from J, leaving 19 bases between. CDR3 nucleotide sequence: TGCGCCAGCAGCCACCCCCCGACAGCTGGGGGGACTGAAGCTTTCTTT. It encodes CASSHPPTAGGTEAFF.

A few counts support this clone. The chain is built from TRBV29-1 and TRBJ2-2; 7 bases map to TRBD1. CDR1 and CDR2 from the germline V gene are SQVTM and ANQGSEA. The V and J ends lost 6 bases and 4 bases, in that order; junction bases with no gene match: 2. This CDR3 has 12 residues. The CDR3 nucleotides read TGCAGCGTAACAGGGGTCACCGGGGAGCTGTTTTTT. It encodes CSVTGVTGELFF.

The rearrangement uses TRBV20-1 and TRBJ2-3; tentatively, D is TRBD2 (5 bases). From germline, CDR1 is DFQATT and CDR2 SNEGSKA (reference sequence). This CDR3 region has 11 residues. The ends were cut back, 6 bases at V and 6 bases at J, with 10 bases in the middle. CDR3 protein: CSAGRVDTQYF. DNA of the CDR3: TGCAGTGCCGGGCGGGTGGATACGCAGTATTTT.

There are a few counts of this clone. V and J are TRBV11-2 and TRBJ1-1; D possibly corresponds to TRBD1 (6 bases). V was trimmed by 4 bases and J by 4 bases, leaving 13 bases between them. Germline V gene data show CDR1 as SGHAT and CDR2 as FQNNGV. The CDR3 extends over 14 amino acids. CDR3 sequence reads: CASSSQYRVTEAFF. The DNA of the CDR3 is TGTGCCAGCAGCTCTCAATACAGGGTCACTGAAGCTTTCTTT.

This chain links TRBV15 with TRBJ2-3; 9 nucleotides match TRBD1. J gave up 5 bases and V 2 bases, and 8 bases lay outside the gene matches. CDR3 length equals 16 residues. The V gene's germline CDR1 is LNHNV and CDR2 YYDKDF (reference sequence). The CDR3 protein is CATSRLNRGLRDTQYF. CDR3 coding DNA: TGTGCCACCAGCAGACTAAACAGGGGGCTCAGAGATACGCAGTATTTT. Full variable domain (outside the CDR3, taken from reference TRBV15 and TRBJ2-3): DAMVIQNPRYQVTQFGKPVTLSCSQTLNHNVMYWYQQKSSQAPKLLFHYYDKDFNNEADTPDNFQSRRPNTSFCFLDIRSPGLGDTAMYLCATSRLNRGLRDTQYFGPGTRLTVL.

V gene TRBV28 combines with J gene TRBJ2-5; TRBD1 agrees at 10 bases. The CDR3 has 13 residues. The trim removed 6 bases at V and 5 bases at J, leaving 3 bases unmatched. From germline, CDR1 is MDHEN and CDR2 SYDVKM. This CDR3 is CASSDRGRETQYF. DNA of the CDR3: TGTGCCAGCAGCGACAGGGGGCGCGAGACCCAGTACTTC.

V usage is TRBV5-6 and J usage is TRBJ2-5, with D possibly TRBD2 on 6 matching bases. The V gene's germline CDR1 is SGHDT and CDR2 YYEEEE. The V end lost 3 bases, the J end lost 2 bases, and 14 bases lay between the germline ends. The CDR3 length is 15 residues. The CDR3 coding sequence is TGTGCCAGCAGCTCGTGGACTAAACCACAAGAGACCCAGTACTTC. Its translation is CASSSWTKPQETQYF.

The rearrangement links TRBV30 to TRBJ1-2; perhaps TRBD1 as D (6 bases). V was clipped by 4 bases and J by 2 bases, with 20 bases between them. The CDR3 has 16 residues. Germline CDR1 is GTSNPN and CDR2 is SVGIG (reference sequence). CDR3 loop: CAWTGPQGRGNYGYTF. The CDR3 DNA reads as TGTGCCTGGACGGGACCCCAGGGGAGGGGAAACTATGGCTACACCTTC.

The chain couples TRBV11-3 to TRBJ2-1; TRBD1 is a possible D gene (6 bases). This CDR3 is 13 amino acids long. CDR1 is SGHNT and CDR2 is YENEEA in the germline V gene. With 4 bases removed from V and 8 bases from J, the gap between germline ends came to 12 bases. The CDR3 nucleotides read TGTGCCAGCAGCTCGAACAGGGTCCATGAGCAGTTCTTC. It yields the protein CASSSNRVHEQFF.

V usage is TRBV28 and J usage is TRBJ1-5, with TRBD1 matching 7 bases. Germline V gives CDR1 MDHEN, CDR2 SYDVKM. The CDR3 runs to 14 residues. The ends lost 2 bases at V and 2 bases at J; junction bases unmatched: 0. The CDR3 is CASSLTGGNQPQHF. CDR3 nucleotides: TGTGCCAGCAGTTTAACAGGGGGCAATCAGCCCCAGCATTTT.

V and J are TRBV6-6 and TRBJ1-5; 7 positions match TRBD1. The CDR3 contains 13 residues. Trimming at V came to 7 bases and at J to 2 bases, leaving 2 bases not matched to a gene. CDR1 MNHNY and CDR2 SVGAGI come from the germline V gene (reference sequence). The CDR3 nucleotides are TGTGCCAGCAAAACAGGGGGCAATCAGCCCCAGCATTTT. Translating gives CASKTGGNQPQHF.

The chain recombines TRBV14 with TRBJ1-2; D uncertain. V was clipped by 2 bases and J by 8 bases, with 12 bases between them. The CDR3 is 13 amino acids. Germline CDR1 SGHDN, CDR2 FVKESK. The CDR3 here is CASSQQNLGGYTF. The CDR3 bases are TGTGCCAGCAGCCAACAAAATCTTGGCGGCTACACCTTC. The full variable domain, with the rest looked up from reference TRBV14 and TRBJ1-2, is EAGVTQFPSHSVIEKGQTVTLRCDPISGHDNLYWYRRVMGKEIKFLLHFVKESKQDESGMPNNRFLAERTGGTYSTLKVQPAELEDSGVYFCASSQQNLGGYTFGSGTRLTVV.

The chain employs TRBV2 and TRBJ2-2; D unresolved. V was cut by 2 bases and J by 6 bases, with 13 bases left in between. Germline CDR1 reads SNHLY; CDR2 reads FYNNEI. The CDR3 extends over 15 amino acids. The DNA of the CDR3 is TGTGCCAGCAGTGAATTGGCCCCCTGGGCCGGGGAGCTGTTTTTT. Protein sequence: CASSELAPWAGELFF.

This clone was observed a single time. The chain couples TRBV7-3 to TRBJ2-3, with a weak D call TRBD2 (6 bases). Trimming cost V 3 bases and J 4 bases, with 11 bases left between them. Looked up from germline, CDR1 is SGHTA and CDR2 is FQGTGA. The CDR3 is made up of 14 amino acids. The CDR3 is CASSLEGRADTQYF. In nucleotides, the CDR3 is TGTGCCAGCAGCTTGGAGGGCCGGGCAGATACGCAGTATTTT.

The chain employs TRBV21-1 and TRBJ2-7. TRBV21-1 is labeled a pseudogene. There are 18 residues in the CDR3. CDR3 sequence: CASSKGPAPSLHSYEQYF. The CDR3 region has the DNA TGTGCCAGCAGCAAAGGGCCGGCACCCTCTTTACACTCCTACGAGCAGTACTTC.

With regard to this clone: The junction differs from germline at one of its ends, possibly a read error. Within the sample, other DNA sequences also encode this same CDR3. V gene TRBV7-3 combines with J gene TRBJ2-3, with D unresolved. Germline CDR1 SGHTA, CDR2 FQGTGA. The CDR3 contains 14 residues. The CDR3 DNA follows: TGTGCCAGCAGCTTAGCACCGAGCACGGATACGCAGTATTTT. Translated: CASSLAPSTDTQYF.

This rearrangement joins TRBV27 to TRBJ1-1; possible D gene TRBD1, 5 bases. The CDR3 spans 12 residues. The germline V and J ends were trimmed by 3 bases and 8 bases, with 10 bases remaining between them. Germline CDR1 is MNHEY and CDR2 is SMNVEV (reference sequence). The CDR3: CASSFTGREAFF. CDR3 in DNA: TGTGCCAGCAGTTTCACAGGCCGGGAAGCTTTCTTT.

This rearrangement joins TRBV7-2 to TRBJ2-7; 9 bases fit TRBD2. The J segment lost 5 bases and the V segment lost 5 bases, leaving 13 bases of the junction unmatched. Per germline, CDR1 SGHTA and CDR2 FQGNSA. The CDR3 has 16 amino acids. The DNA for the CDR3 is TGTGCCAGCAGCGGCCGGCTAGCGGGAATCCCCCACGAGCAGTACTTC. Translating it yields CASSGRLAGIPHEQYF.

A single count supports this clone. This rearrangement joins TRBV5-4 to TRBJ2-1; 11 nucleotides align to TRBD2. CDR3 length equals 16 residues. The germline gives CDR1 SGHNT, CDR2 YYREEE (reference sequence). The V segment lost 3 bases and the J segment 5 bases; nucleotides outside the gene matches: 7. Here the CDR3 reads CASSSEGLAGNNEQFF. The CDR3 DNA reads as TGTGCCAGCAGCTCAGAAGGACTAGCGGGTAACAATGAGCAGTTCTTC.

This clone was seen only a few times. The chain is built from TRBV6-6 and TRBJ1-5, with D perhaps matching TRBD1 (5 bases). The CDR3 sequence is 16 residues long. Germline V CDR1 and CDR2: MNHNY, SVGAGI (reference sequence). With 4 bases removed from V and 4 bases from J, the gap between germline ends came to 17 bases. In DNA, the CDR3 is TGTGCCAGCAGTTGGCATAGTTTGGGGGATAATCAGCCCCAGCATTTT. Encoded protein: CASSWHSLGDNQPQHF.

The rearrangement uses TRBV2 and TRBJ1-5, with D uncertain. This CDR3 is 15 amino acids long. Germline lookup yields CDR1 SNHLY and CDR2 FYNNEI. Deletions cut 5 bases from V and 0 bases from J, with 11 bases between. This CDR3 is CASSSDGHSNQPQHF. CDR3 in DNA: TGTGCCAGCAGTTCCGACGGTCATAGCAATCAGCCCCAGCATTTT.

This chain links TRBV10-3 with TRBJ1-4; D gene uncertain. The CDR3 is 15 residues long. CDR1 and CDR2 from the germline V gene are ENHRY and SYGVKD. The germline V and J ends were trimmed by 3 bases and 5 bases, with 13 bases remaining between them. CDR3 bases: TGTGCCATCAGTGATCCGAAAAGTATGAATGAAAAACTGTTTTTT. Its protein is CAISDPKSMNEKLFF.

The rearrangement uses TRBV29-1 and TRBJ2-7, with D uncertain. The CDR3 contains 14 residues. The V and J ends lost 3 bases and 0 bases respectively, with 12 bases between them. The germline gives CDR1 SQVTM, CDR2 ANQGSEA. CDR3 DNA: TGCAGCGTTGATCTGGCAGATGGCTCCTACGAGCAGTACTTC. Translated: CSVDLADGSYEQYF.